This TCR beta chain was documented in a study of regulatory T cells in long-lasting Graves disease. Time point in this sample: newly diagnosed GD, antithyroid drugs for less than 3 months. RNA from PBMCs was the source of the TCR library. About this clonotype: Just one base apart from a much larger clone, this may be a read error.

Germline V gene lookup returns CDR1 DFQATT and CDR2 SNEGSKA (reference sequence). With 5 bases clipped from V and 2 bases from J, the junction kept 9 bases outside the gene matches. The CDR3 runs to 17 residues. HTBI primers from iRepertoire and Arm-PCR of CDR3 regions yielded the TCR beta libraries. A single record per CDR3 protein comes from TCRdb applying MiXCR to the multiplex PCR reads. The table includes more than 350,000 distinct CDR3 sequences, under 15% detected once. The sample was also linked to a second study, of T cells in Graves' hyperthyroidism and ophthalmopathy.

The sequencing here drew on peripheral blood mononuclear cells (PBMCs), taken at new diagnosis, from a patient treated with antithyroid drugs. This receptor was obtained from a woman aged 25-40 years with Graves disease. The rearrangement links TRBV20-1 to TRBJ2-3, with TRBD2 identical over 14 bases. The CDR3 is CSARTLGLAGDTDTQYF. CDR3 sequence (DNA): TGCAGTGCTCGGACCCTGGGACTAGCGGGAGACACAGATACGCAGTATTTT.